The 12 T cell receptor beta chains presented below share a single source sample, sequenced in a study of T cell changes during pregnancy in multiple sclerosis. Libraries were prepared by immunoSEQ multiplex PCR; TCRdb keeps only in-frame clonotypes and omits some of them. The data show just under 100,000 clones, about 94% seen once. The sequenced sample was peripheral blood, obtained after pregnancy. The receptors shown here come from a female donor with multiple sclerosis, enrolled in a pregnancy study.

The chain links TRBV4-1 to TRBJ2-1, with 7 bases that match TRBD1. Germline CDR1 is MGHRA and CDR2 is YSYEKL. V lost 2 bases, J lost 3 bases, and 7 bases stayed unmatched. This CDR3 is 16 amino acids long. CDR3: CASSQQTGKLYNEQFF. CDR3 bases: TGCGCCAGCAGCCAACAGACAGGGAAACTCTACAATGAGCAGTTCTTC.

The J gene is TRBJ1-4, the V gene TRBV9, with TRBD1 identical over 7 bases. There are 15 residues in the CDR3. V shed 4 bases and J 4 bases; nucleotides not matched to a gene: 7. The germline gives CDR1 SGDLS, CDR2 YYNGEE. CDR3: CASSPRTGRNEKLFF. The CDR3 DNA reads as TGTGCCAGCAGCCCGAGGACAGGCCGTAATGAAAAACTGTTTTTT.

The V and J genes are TRBV11-2 and TRBJ2-1; a possible D gene is TRBD2 (7 bases). This CDR3 has 15 residues. The germline CDR1 and CDR2 sequences are SGHAT and FQNNGV. Trimming stripped 4 bases from V and 6 bases from J, with 16 bases between. Here the CDR3 DNA reads TGTGCCAGCAGCTCGCGCGGGGGCTTCCCCAATGAGCAGTTCTTC. Its translation is CASSSRGGFPNEQFF.

V gene TRBV10-3 combines with J gene TRBJ2-5, with TRBD2 matching 9 bases. Germline V lookup: CDR1 ENHRY, CDR2 SYGVKD. The ends lost 3 bases at V and 3 bases at J; junction bases unmatched: 8. This CDR3 contains 16 residues. CDR3 protein: CAISDRWLAGEETQYF. In DNA form, the CDR3 reads TGTGCCATCAGTGACCGGTGGTTAGCGGGAGAAGAGACCCAGTACTTC.

This clone has only one observation. V usage is TRBV9 and J usage is TRBJ2-5; D might be TRBD1 (6 bases). Per germline, CDR1 SGDLS and CDR2 YYNGEE. The CDR3 is made up of 19 amino acids. The germline V and J ends were trimmed by 3 bases and 1 base, with 25 bases remaining between them. The CDR3, as DNA: TGTGCCAGCAGCGAAGGGGGACGGACCCAGCGGCCCTTCCAAGAGACCCAGTACTTC. This gives the protein CASSEGGRTQRPFQETQYF.

The chain combines TRBV23-1 with TRBJ2-7; possible D gene TRBD1, 5 bases. TRBV23-1 is an ORF; its function is uncertain. The V and J ends lost 7 bases and 0 bases respectively, with 16 bases between them. CDR3 size: 15 residues. The CDR3 here is CASTQTETLSYEQYF. CDR3 coding DNA: TGCGCCAGCACTCAGACAGAAACCCTCTCCTACGAGCAGTACTTC.

The chain's CDR3 is CASSLGIRRGGGTGELFF. The CDR3 nucleotides are TGTGCCAGCAGCTTAGGAATTCGGAGAGGGGGAGGGACCGGGGAGCTGTTTTTT. V gene TRBV7-2 combines with J gene TRBJ2-2; tentatively, D is TRBD2 (7 bases). V lost 1 base, J lost 5 bases, and 20 bases lay in between. CDR1 SGHTA and CDR2 FQGNSA come from the germline V gene. The length of the CDR3 is 18 residues.

This clone is a singleton in its sample. The genes are TRBV15 and TRBJ2-1, with TRBD2 matching over 8 bases. Germline trimming cut 0 bases from V and 4 bases from J; bases unmatched to any gene: 5. CDR3 size: 16 residues. CDR1 is LNHNV and CDR2 is YYDKDF in the germline V gene (reference sequence). CDR3 residues: CATSRELAVIYNEQFF. CDR3 nucleotides: TGTGCCACCAGCAGAGAACTAGCGGTAATTTACAATGAGCAGTTCTTC.

This chain uses TRBV4-1 with TRBJ2-5; D gene ambiguous. Germline values: CDR1 MGHRA, CDR2 YSYEKL. Trimming stripped 1 base from V and 7 bases from J, with 7 bases between. The CDR3 is made up of 12 amino acids. CDR3 in DNA: TGCGCCAGCAGCCAAGGGGCCGGGACCCAGTACTTC. This sequence encodes CASSQGAGTQYF.

The sample holds one count of this clone. The J gene is TRBJ2-1, the V gene TRBV5-4; 11 bases match TRBD2. V lost 2 bases and J lost 6; bases outside the gene matches: 4. Germline V gene sequence: CDR1 SGHNT, CDR2 YYREEE (reference sequence). There are 15 residues in the CDR3. CDR3 sequence reads: CASSFRLAGGNEQFF. CDR3 bases: TGTGCCAGCAGCTTCCGCCTAGCGGGAGGCAATGAGCAGTTCTTC.

The chain recombines TRBV5-4 with TRBJ1-5; D gene unclear. Looked up from germline, CDR1 is SGHNT and CDR2 is YYREEE (reference sequence). V dropped 0 bases and J dropped 6 bases, with 22 bases sitting between them. This CDR3 is built from 18 residues. CDR3 bases: TGTGCCAGCAGCTTGGCCAAATCAAGGCGGCCGGTAGCTCAGCCCCAGCATTTT. Translated, it gives CASSLAKSRRPVAQPQHF.

The chain couples TRBV7-2 to TRBJ1-5; D is possibly TRBD1 (6 bases). Trimming removed 4 bases at V and 0 bases at J, with 7 bases between. From germline, CDR1 is SGHTA and CDR2 FQGNSA. The CDR3 loop spans 14 amino acids. The CDR3 sequence: CASSSGDSNQPQHF. The CDR3 DNA sequence: TGTGCCAGCAGCTCAGGGGATAGCAATCAGCCCCAGCATTTT.